One and the same sample provided the 24 T cell receptor beta chains below, sequenced in a study of blood T cell repertoires in COVID-19. TCRdb keeps only in-frame clones here, not all; method: immunoSEQ multiplex PCR. The profile shows around 250,000 clones, around 86% of them singletons. The specimen was peripheral blood. The receptors were gathered from a man in his forties with active or convalescent COVID-19.

J is TRBJ2-5 and V is TRBV30; TRBD2 agrees at 9 bases. Germline CDR1 is GTSNPN and CDR2 is SVGIG (reference sequence). J lost 5 bases, V lost 2 bases, and 9 bases had no gene match. The CDR3 extends over 15 amino acids. The CDR3 DNA sequence: TGTGCCTGGAGTACGGGAGCGGGAGGCAGCGAGACCCAGTACTTC. Protein: CAWSTGAGGSETQYF.

This clone has a single count. The J gene is TRBJ2-2, the V gene TRBV11-3, with a weak D call TRBD1 (6 bases). CDR3 size: 16 residues. The V end lost 1 base, the J end lost 2 bases, and 11 bases lay between the germline ends. CDR1 is SGHNT, CDR2 YENEEA, per germline. In DNA form, the CDR3 reads TGTGCCAGCAGCTTAGGACCGGGACACAACACCGGGGAGCTGTTTTTT. This translates into CASSLGPGHNTGELFF.

This clone was counted a single time. The rearrangement links TRBV7-9 to TRBJ1-6; perhaps TRBD1 as D (5 bases). Deletions cut 5 bases from V and 12 bases from J, with 11 bases between. The CDR3 loop spans 12 amino acids. The germline V gene has CDR1 SEHNR and CDR2 FQNEAQ (reference sequence). Here the CDR3 DNA reads TGTGCCAGCAGCCAAACAGGAGAACCCCTCCACTTT. This translates into CASSQTGEPLHF.

This sequence joins TRBV5-5 and TRBJ1-3; D remains ambiguous. Trimming shortened V by 0 bases and J by 0 bases, and 10 bases separated the two germline ends. The CDR3 consists of 16 residues. Per the germline V gene, CDR1 is SGHKS and CDR2 is YYEKEE (reference sequence). The CDR3: CASSLAPESSGNTIYF. The CDR3 DNA reads TGTGCCAGCAGCTTGGCGCCGGAGAGCTCTGGAAACACCATATATTTT.

V and J are TRBV11-2 and TRBJ2-3, with TRBD2 matching 7 bases. J was trimmed by 2 bases and V by 5 bases; bases with no gene match: 13. Looked up from germline, CDR1 is SGHAT and CDR2 is FQNNGV. The CDR3 is made up of 17 amino acids. In nucleotides, the CDR3 is TGTGCCAGCAGCGCAGCGGGGTCGAGGGGCTACACAGATACGCAGTATTTT. Amino acid sequence: CASSAAGSRGYTDTQYF.

This chain uses TRBV7-3 with TRBJ1-5; tentative D call: TRBD1 (6 bases). The germline gives CDR1 SGHTA, CDR2 FQGTGA. CDR3 size: 13 residues. V dropped 3 bases and J dropped 5 bases, with 8 bases sitting between them. The CDR3 here is CASSLGAHQPQHF. CDR3 bases: TGTGCCAGCAGCTTGGGGGCCCATCAGCCCCAGCATTTT.

The rearrangement uses TRBV28 and TRBJ1-2; D remains ambiguous. Germline values: CDR1 MDHEN, CDR2 SYDVKM. V dropped 8 bases and J dropped 5 bases, with 9 bases sitting between them. CDR3 length: 11 amino acids. CDR3 nucleotides: TGTGCCAGCCGGCAGGCATATGGCTACACCTTC. It yields the protein CASRQAYGYTF.

The chain carries TRBV6-5 and TRBJ1-6; perhaps TRBD1 as D (6 bases). Germline V gene lookup returns CDR1 MNHEY and CDR2 SVGAGI. V was pared by 6 bases and J by 9 bases, with 18 bases between. CDR3 size: 15 residues. The CDR3 sequence is CASRNSGTIGSPLHF. For the CDR3, the DNA is TGTGCCAGCAGAAATAGCGGGACAATAGGTTCACCCCTCCACTTT.

The chain joins TRBV6-5 to TRBJ1-1, with 8 bases aligning to TRBD1. CDR1 and CDR2 (germline): MNHEY, SVGAGI. CDR3 length equals 12 residues. After removal of 5 bases from V and 11 bases from J, the junction contained 7 bases not matched to a gene. The CDR3 protein is CASSPWTGWAFF. DNA of the CDR3: TGTGCCAGCAGTCCCTGGACAGGGTGGGCTTTCTTT.

This clone occurred once. The chain combines TRBV7-3 with TRBJ2-1, with 7 bases matching TRBD2. The germline CDR1 and CDR2 sequences are SGHTA and FQGTGA. The CDR3 is made up of 15 amino acids. The trim removed 1 base at V and 7 bases at J, leaving 7 bases unmatched. The CDR3, as DNA: TGTGCCAGCAGCTTAATCTGGGACTATAGTAATGAGCAGTTCTTC. Translation: CASSLIWDYSNEQFF.

The genes are TRBV11-2 and TRBJ1-1; no reliable D call. This CDR3 spans 13 amino acids. V gave up 0 bases and J gave up 1 base, with 3 bases separating them. CDR1 is SGHAT, CDR2 FQNNGV, per germline. DNA for the CDR3: TGTGCCAGCAGCTTAGAAGCGAACACTGAAGCTTTCTTT. It translates to CASSLEANTEAFF.

This clone was observed once. The genes are TRBV6-5 and TRBJ1-6; no reliable D call. CDR1 MNHEY and CDR2 SVGAGI come from the germline V gene. The CDR3 contains 14 residues. V was pared by 0 bases and J by 6 bases, with 6 bases between. The CDR3 bases are TGTGCCAGCAGTTACTCTATAGTTAATTCACCCCTCCACTTT. As protein: CASSYSIVNSPLHF.

The chain is built from TRBV7-2 and TRBJ1-6; no clear D. Germline loops: CDR1 SGHTA, CDR2 FQGNSA. V was clipped by 3 bases and J by 7 bases, with 4 bases between them. This CDR3 region has 12 residues. CDR3 loop: CASSFLNSPLHF. In nucleotides, the CDR3 is TGTGCCAGCAGCTTCCTGAATTCACCCCTCCACTTT.

This clone has a single count. The V call is TRBV10-2, the J call TRBJ1-1; possibly TRBD1 for D (5 bases). CDR1 and CDR2 (germline): WSHSY, SAAADI. Trimming removed 8 bases at V and 3 bases at J, with 13 bases between. The length of the CDR3 is 13 residues. The CDR3 DNA is TGCGCCAGCGGGGCAGCCGCGGACACTGAAGCTTTCTTT. This codes for CASGAAADTEAFF.

The chain joins TRBV2 to TRBJ2-7, with TRBD1 matching over 8 bases. Germline assignment: CDR1 SNHLY and CDR2 FYNNEI. The V gene end was trimmed by 6 bases and the J gene end by 3 bases; junction bases not matched to a gene: 10. The CDR3 covers 15 residues. The CDR3 reads CASRPPGGQVYEQYF. CDR3 coding DNA: TGTGCCAGCAGACCACCAGGGGGACAGGTCTACGAGCAGTACTTC.

The chain employs TRBV7-9 and TRBJ1-1; TRBD1 matches 8 bases. This CDR3 has 14 residues. V trimming: 5 bases; J trimming: 1 base; junction bases outside the gene matches: 3. Germline loops: CDR1 SEHNR, CDR2 FQNEAQ (reference sequence). For the CDR3, the DNA is TGTGCCAGCAGCCTTGGGACAGGGAACACTGAAGCTTTCTTT. Protein sequence: CASSLGTGNTEAFF.

This chain uses TRBV5-1 with TRBJ2-5, with TRBD2 identical over 8 bases. CDR1 SGHRS and CDR2 YFSETQ come from the germline V gene. This CDR3 is built from 14 residues. V lost 2 bases to trimming and J lost 5 bases; unmatched junction nucleotides: 5. CDR3 protein: CASSFIREGETQYF. In nucleotides, the CDR3 is TGCGCCAGCAGCTTTATCCGGGAGGGGGAGACCCAGTACTTC.

The chain joins TRBV3-1 (or the pseudogene TRBV3-2) to TRBJ1-5; D is perhaps TRBD1 (6 bases). There are 13 residues in the CDR3. Germline CDR1 LGHDT, CDR2 YNNKEL (reference sequence). V was clipped by 3 bases and J by 5 bases, with 8 bases between them. Written as DNA, the CDR3 is TGTGCCAGCAGCCACAACAGGGATCAGCCCCAGCATTTT. Translating it yields CASSHNRDQPQHF.

This clone occurred once. Different DNA sequences within this sample yield the same CDR3. V is TRBV9 and J is TRBJ1-1; 8 nucleotides match TRBD1. Germline trimming cut 0 bases from V and 3 bases from J; bases unmatched to any gene: 1. The CDR3 spans 14 residues. Germline CDR1 SGDLS, CDR2 YYNGEE. CDR3 region: CASSVVQGDTEAFF. As DNA, the CDR3 is TGTGCCAGCAGCGTAGTACAGGGGGACACTGAAGCTTTCTTT.

CDR3 DNA: TGTGCCAGCAGCTTAGTGGCAGGGGGGACGGATACGCAGTATTTT. It yields the protein CASSLVAGGTDTQYF. The rearrangement joins TRBV11-3 to TRBJ2-3; D is perhaps TRBD1 (7 bases). V was cut by 1 base and J by 6 bases, with 14 bases left in between. Germline V lookup: CDR1 SGHNT, CDR2 YENEEA. The CDR3 consists of 15 residues.

This chain joins TRBV11-3 and TRBJ2-2, with D perhaps TRBD2 (5 bases). The V and J ends lost 5 bases and 3 bases respectively, with 16 bases between them. The V gene's germline CDR1 is SGHNT and CDR2 YENEEA. The CDR3 has 16 residues. CDR3 residues: CASSQIEGLDTGELFF. CDR3 DNA: TGTGCCAGCAGCCAAATCGAGGGTCTGGACACCGGGGAGCTGTTTTTT.

The chain has TRBV2 and TRBJ1-5; weak D call: TRBD1 (6 bases). The ends were cut back, 5 bases at V and 5 bases at J, with 13 bases in the middle. This CDR3 contains 14 residues. Looked up from germline, CDR1 is SNHLY and CDR2 is FYNNEI. Written as DNA, the CDR3 is TGTGCCAGCAGTCCCACAGGGCGCGATCAGCCCCAGCATTTT. As protein: CASSPTGRDQPQHF. The entire variable domain, with the rest obtained from reference TRBV2 and TRBJ1-5, is as follows: EPEVTQTPSHQVTQMGQEVILRCVPISNHLYFYWYRQILGQKVEFLVSFYNNEISEKSEIFDDQFSVERPDGSNFTLKIRSTKLEDSAMYFCASSPTGRDQPQHFGDGTRLSIL.

This clone was counted a few times. V usage is TRBV29-1 and J usage is TRBJ2-7, with 9 bases that match TRBD2. CDR1 is SQVTM, CDR2 ANQGSEA, per germline. There are 14 residues in the CDR3. The V segment lost 5 bases and the J segment 2 bases; nucleotides outside the gene matches: 7. The CDR3 nucleotides are TGCAGCGTTCATAGACTAGCGGATCCCTACGAGCAGTACTTC. Its translation is CSVHRLADPYEQYF.

This clone has more than one count but fewer than ten. CDR3 DNA sequence: TGTGCCAGCAGTCCCTGGGTCGCGGGCACTGAAGCTTTCTTT. Protein product: CASSPWVAGTEAFF. The chain employs TRBV27 and TRBJ1-1; unclear D gene. With 5 bases removed from V and 4 bases from J, the gap between germline ends came to 14 bases. There are 14 residues in the CDR3. Germline V gene sequence: CDR1 MNHEY, CDR2 SMNVEV (reference sequence).